The clone carrying this T cell receptor (beta chain) was detected only a few times. This sample is drawn from a study of spatial heterogeneity in lung cancer. Overall study context: Beta-chain sequences were consistently detected more often than alpha-chain sequences. An average of more than ten raw reads was observed per unique TCR and UMI combination.

Individual TCR cDNA molecules each bore their own unique molecular identifier. Using its own MiXCR run on the 5' RACE reads, TCRdb lists one record per CDR3 protein. The sample holds fewer than 30,000 distinct CDR3 sequences, 6% seen once. Time point given: blood at routine non-recurrence follow-up after resection. The input material, whole RNA from tumor, nontumor lung or frozen PBMC, was sequenced unsorted. Sequencing was performed on PBMCs, taken at follow-up. This TCR came from a male donor with early-stage non-small cell lung cancer.

CDR3 amino acids: CASIGTLRTEQYF. CDR3 nucleotide sequence: TGTGCCAGCATCGGGACTCTTCGAACCGAGCAGTACTTC. The chain couples TRBV6-5 to TRBJ2-7, with D perhaps matching TRBD2 (6 bases). The CDR3 totals 13 residues. V was pared by 7 bases and J by 6 bases, with 16 bases between. Germline CDR1 reads MNHEY; CDR2 reads SVGAGI.